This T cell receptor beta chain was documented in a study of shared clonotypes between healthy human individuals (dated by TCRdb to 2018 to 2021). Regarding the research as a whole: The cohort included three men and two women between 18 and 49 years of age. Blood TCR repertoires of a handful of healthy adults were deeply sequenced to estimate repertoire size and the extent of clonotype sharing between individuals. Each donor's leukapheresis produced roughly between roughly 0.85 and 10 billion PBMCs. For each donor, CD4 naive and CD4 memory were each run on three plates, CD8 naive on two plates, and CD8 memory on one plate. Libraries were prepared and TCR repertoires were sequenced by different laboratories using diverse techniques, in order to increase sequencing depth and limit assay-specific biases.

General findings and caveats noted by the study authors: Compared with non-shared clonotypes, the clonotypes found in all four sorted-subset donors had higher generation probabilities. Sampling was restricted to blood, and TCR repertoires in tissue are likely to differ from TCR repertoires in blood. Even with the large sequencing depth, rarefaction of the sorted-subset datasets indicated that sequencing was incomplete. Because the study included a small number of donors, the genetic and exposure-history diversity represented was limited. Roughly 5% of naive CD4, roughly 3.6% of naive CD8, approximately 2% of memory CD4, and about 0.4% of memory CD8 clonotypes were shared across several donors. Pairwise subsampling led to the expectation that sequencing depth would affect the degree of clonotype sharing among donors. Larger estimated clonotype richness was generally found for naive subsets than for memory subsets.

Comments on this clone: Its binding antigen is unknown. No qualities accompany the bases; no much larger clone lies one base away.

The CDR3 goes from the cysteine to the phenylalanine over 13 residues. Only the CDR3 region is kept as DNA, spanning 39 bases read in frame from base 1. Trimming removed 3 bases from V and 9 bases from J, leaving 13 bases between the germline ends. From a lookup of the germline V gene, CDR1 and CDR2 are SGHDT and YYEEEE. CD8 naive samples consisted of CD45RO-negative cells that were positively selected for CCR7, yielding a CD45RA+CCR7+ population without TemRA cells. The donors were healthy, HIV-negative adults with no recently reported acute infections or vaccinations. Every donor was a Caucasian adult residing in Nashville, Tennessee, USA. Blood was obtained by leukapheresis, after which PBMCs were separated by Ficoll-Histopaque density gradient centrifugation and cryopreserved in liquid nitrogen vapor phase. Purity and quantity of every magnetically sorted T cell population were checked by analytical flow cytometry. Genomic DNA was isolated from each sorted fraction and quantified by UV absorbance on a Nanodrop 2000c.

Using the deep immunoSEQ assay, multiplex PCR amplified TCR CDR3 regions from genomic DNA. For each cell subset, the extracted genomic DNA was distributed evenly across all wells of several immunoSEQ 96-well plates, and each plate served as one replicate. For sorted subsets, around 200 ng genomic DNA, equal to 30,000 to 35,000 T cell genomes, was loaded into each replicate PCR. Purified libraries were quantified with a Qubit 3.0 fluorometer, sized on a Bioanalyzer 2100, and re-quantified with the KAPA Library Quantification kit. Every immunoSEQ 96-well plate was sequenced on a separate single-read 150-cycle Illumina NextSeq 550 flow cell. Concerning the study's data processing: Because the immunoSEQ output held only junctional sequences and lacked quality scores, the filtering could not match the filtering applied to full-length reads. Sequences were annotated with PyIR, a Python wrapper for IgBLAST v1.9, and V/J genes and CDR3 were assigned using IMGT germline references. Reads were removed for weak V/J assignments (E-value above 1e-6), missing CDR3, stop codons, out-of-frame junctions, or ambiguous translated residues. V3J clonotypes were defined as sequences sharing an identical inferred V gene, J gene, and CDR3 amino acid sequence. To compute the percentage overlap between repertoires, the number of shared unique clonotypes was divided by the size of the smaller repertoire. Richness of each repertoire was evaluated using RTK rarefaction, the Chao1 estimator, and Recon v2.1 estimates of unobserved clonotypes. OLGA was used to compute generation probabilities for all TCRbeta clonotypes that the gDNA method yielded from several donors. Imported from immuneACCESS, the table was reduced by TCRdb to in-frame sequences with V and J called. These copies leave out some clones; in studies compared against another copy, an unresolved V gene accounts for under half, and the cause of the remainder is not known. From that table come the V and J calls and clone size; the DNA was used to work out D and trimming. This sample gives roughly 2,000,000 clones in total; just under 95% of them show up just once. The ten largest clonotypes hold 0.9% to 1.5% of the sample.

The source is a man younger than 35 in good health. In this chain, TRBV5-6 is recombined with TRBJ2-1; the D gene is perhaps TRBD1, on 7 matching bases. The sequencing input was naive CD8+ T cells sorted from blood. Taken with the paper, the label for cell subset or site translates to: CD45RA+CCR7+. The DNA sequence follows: TGTGCCAGCAGCTCTACAGGGGAGGCTGAGCAGTTCTTC. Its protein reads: CASSSTGEAEQFF. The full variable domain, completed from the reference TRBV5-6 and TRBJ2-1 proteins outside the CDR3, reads DAGVTQSPTHLIKTRGQQVTLRCSPKSGHDTVSWYQQALGQGPQFIFQYYEEEERQRGNFPDRFSGHQFPNYSSELNVNALLLGDSALYLCASSSTGEAEQFFGPGTRLTVL.